A selection of T cell receptor beta chains follows, all from one sample in a study of cytomegalovirus exposure and HLA in healthy donors. Using immunoSEQ multiplex PCR, the repertoire was profiled, and TCRdb retains in-frame clones only, with some absent. This sample has hundreds of thousands of clones; less than 90% occur once, and the top ten carry 12%. The sequenced sample was PBMCs. These receptors were collected from a man younger than 35 in good health and CMV-seropositive. CDR3s include the opening cysteine and the closing phenylalanine or tryptophan. The D gene is left open where the match is weak.

cdr3_aa: CASSQVVGQGNHEQYF
j_call: TRBJ2-7
d_call: TRBD1
v_call: TRBV4-1

cdr3_aa: CATLQGETQYF
j_call: TRBJ2-5
d_call: TRBD1
v_call: TRBV5-4

cdr3_aa: CASSYPNPAGNTIYF
j_call: TRBJ1-3
d_call: -
v_call: TRBV6-6

cdr3_aa: CASSLGGFGTEAFF
j_call: TRBJ1-1
d_call: -
v_call: TRBV5-1

cdr3_aa: CASSREGETQYF
j_call: TRBJ2-5
d_call: TRBD2
v_call: TRBV2

cdr3_aa: CASSHPGGGTYEQYF
j_call: TRBJ2-7
d_call: -
v_call: TRBV4-1

cdr3_aa: CASSSQAREQFF
j_call: TRBJ2-1
d_call: -
v_call: TRBV5-4

cdr3_aa: CASSSKGQGREKLFF
j_call: TRBJ1-4
d_call: TRBD1
v_call: TRBV5-4

cdr3_aa: CASSYLSTDTQYF
j_call: TRBJ2-3
d_call: -
v_call: TRBV6-6

cdr3_aa: CASSPSVAGYNEQFF
j_call: TRBJ2-1
d_call: TRBD2
v_call: TRBV5-1

cdr3_aa: CASSLSRGGGRQASTDTQYF
j_call: TRBJ2-3
d_call: TRBD2
v_call: TRBV27

cdr3_aa: CASSTPSGGYYNEQFF
j_call: TRBJ2-1
d_call: TRBD2
v_call: TRBV19

cdr3_aa: CASSMEAGRVHF
j_call: TRBJ2-5
d_call: -
v_call: TRBV19

cdr3_aa: CASSTMGAFF
j_call: TRBJ1-1
d_call: -
v_call: TRBV2

cdr3_aa: CASSQHQGGEQFF
j_call: TRBJ2-1
d_call: -
v_call: TRBV4-1

cdr3_aa: CASSRVGTEEQFF
j_call: TRBJ2-1
d_call: TRBD1
v_call: TRBV7-2

cdr3_aa: CASSRRTGGNEQFF
j_call: TRBJ2-1
d_call: TRBD1
v_call: TRBV11-1

cdr3_aa: CASSGRLLYGYTF
j_call: TRBJ1-2
d_call: -
v_call: TRBV9

cdr3_aa: CASRNTYQETQYF
j_call: TRBJ2-5
d_call: -
v_call: TRBV6-1

cdr3_aa: CSTTNTEAFF
j_call: TRBJ1-1
d_call: -
v_call: TRBV29-1

cdr3_aa: CASSVNRDYNEQFF
j_call: TRBJ2-1
d_call: -
v_call: TRBV6-4

cdr3_aa: CASSVRGNEQFF
j_call: TRBJ2-1
d_call: -
v_call: TRBV7-9

cdr3_aa: CAWSIGPGDYGYTF
j_call: TRBJ1-2
d_call: -
v_call: TRBV30

cdr3_aa: CASRHLGTALNTEAFF
j_call: TRBJ1-1
d_call: TRBD1
v_call: TRBV19

cdr3_aa: CASSLNRGLGGELFF
j_call: TRBJ2-2
d_call: TRBD1
v_call: TRBV5-1

cdr3_aa: CASSFSSYEQYF
j_call: TRBJ2-7
d_call: -
v_call: TRBV5-1

cdr3_aa: CASSPLASGSDTQYF
j_call: TRBJ2-3
d_call: -
v_call: TRBV9

cdr3_aa: CATSLRTGGGYTF
j_call: TRBJ1-2
d_call: TRBD1
v_call: TRBV15

cdr3_aa: CASSTFLGDTQYF
j_call: TRBJ2-3
d_call: -
v_call: TRBV19